This T cell receptor beta chain was sequenced during a study of control samples from healthy donors and cancer patients. Measured with immunoSEQ multiplex PCR; TCRdb has only the in-frame clones, and not every one. The sample has under 40,000 clones, about 83% seen once. This TCR was sampled from a woman between 55 and 75 years old with lung cancer. Sequencing used PBMCs.

The DNA for the CDR3 is TGCAGTGCTAGTCACAGGGACACAGATACGCAGTATTTT. Amino acid sequence: CSASHRDTDTQYF. The chain joins TRBV20-1 to TRBJ2-3; D may be TRBD1 (6 bases). V gave up 3 bases and J gave up 2 bases, with 9 bases separating them. The CDR3 runs to 13 residues. Germline assignment: CDR1 DFQATT and CDR2 SNEGSKA (reference sequence).